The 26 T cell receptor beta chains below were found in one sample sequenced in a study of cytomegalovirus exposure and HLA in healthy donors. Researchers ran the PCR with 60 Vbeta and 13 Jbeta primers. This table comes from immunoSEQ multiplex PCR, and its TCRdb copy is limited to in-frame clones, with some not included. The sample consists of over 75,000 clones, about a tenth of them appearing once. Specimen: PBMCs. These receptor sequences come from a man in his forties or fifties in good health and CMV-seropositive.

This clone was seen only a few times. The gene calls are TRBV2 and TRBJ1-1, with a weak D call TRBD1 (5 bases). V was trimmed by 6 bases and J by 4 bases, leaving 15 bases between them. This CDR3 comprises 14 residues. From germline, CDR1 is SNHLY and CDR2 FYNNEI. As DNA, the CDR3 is TGTGCCAGCAGCCCGGGGGGACTGGGCACTGAAGCTTTCTTT. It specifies CASSPGGLGTEAFF.

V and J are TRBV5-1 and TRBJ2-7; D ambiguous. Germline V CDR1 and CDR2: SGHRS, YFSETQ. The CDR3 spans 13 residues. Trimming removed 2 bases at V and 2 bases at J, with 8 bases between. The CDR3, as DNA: TGCGCCAGCAGCTTTGGCCAGACCTACGAGCAGTACTTC. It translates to CASSFGQTYEQYF. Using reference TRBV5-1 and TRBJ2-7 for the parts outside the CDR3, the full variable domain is KAGVTQTPRYLIKTRGQQVTLSCSPISGHRSVSWYQQTPGQGLQFLFEYFSETQRNKGNFPGRFSGRQFSNSRSEMNVSTLELGDSALYLCASSFGQTYEQYFGPGTRLTVT.

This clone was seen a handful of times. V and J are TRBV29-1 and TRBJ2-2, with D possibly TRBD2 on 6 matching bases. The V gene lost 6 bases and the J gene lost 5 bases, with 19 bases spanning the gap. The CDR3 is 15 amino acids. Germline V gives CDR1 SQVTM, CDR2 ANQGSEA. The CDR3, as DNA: TGCAGCGTGGTCGGGGGATCGACTAGGACCGGGGAGCTGTTTTTT. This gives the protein CSVVGGSTRTGELFF.

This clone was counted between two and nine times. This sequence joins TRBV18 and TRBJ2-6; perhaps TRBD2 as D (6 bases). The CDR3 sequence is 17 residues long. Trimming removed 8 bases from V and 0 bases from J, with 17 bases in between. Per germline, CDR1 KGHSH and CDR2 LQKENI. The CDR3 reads CASDSRGSISGANVLTF. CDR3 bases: TGTGCCAGCGACAGCCGGGGGAGTATCTCTGGGGCCAACGTCCTGACTTTC.

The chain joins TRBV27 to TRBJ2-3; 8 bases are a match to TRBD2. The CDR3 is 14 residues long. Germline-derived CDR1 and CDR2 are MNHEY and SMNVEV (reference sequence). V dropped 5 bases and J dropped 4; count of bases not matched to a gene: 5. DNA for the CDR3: TGTGCCAGCAGTCGTAGCGGGACACCAGATACGCAGTATTTT. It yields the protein CASSRSGTPDTQYF.

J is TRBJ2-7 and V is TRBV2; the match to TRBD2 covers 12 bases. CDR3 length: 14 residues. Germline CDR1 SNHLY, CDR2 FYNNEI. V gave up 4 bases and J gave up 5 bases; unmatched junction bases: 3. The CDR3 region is CASSARTSGNEQYF. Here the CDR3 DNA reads TGTGCCAGCAGTGCCCGGACTAGCGGGAACGAGCAGTACTTC.

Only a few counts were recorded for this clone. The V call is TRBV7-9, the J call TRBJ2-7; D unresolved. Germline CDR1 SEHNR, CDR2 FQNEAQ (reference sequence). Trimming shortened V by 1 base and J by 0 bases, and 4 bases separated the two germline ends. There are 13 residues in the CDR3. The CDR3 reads CASSLGASYEQYF. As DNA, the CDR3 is TGTGCCAGCAGCTTAGGGGCCTCCTACGAGCAGTACTTC.

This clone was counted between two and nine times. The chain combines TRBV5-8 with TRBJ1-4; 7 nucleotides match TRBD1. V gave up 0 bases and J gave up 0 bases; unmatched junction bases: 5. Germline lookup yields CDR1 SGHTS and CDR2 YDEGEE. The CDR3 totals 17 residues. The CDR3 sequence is CASSLANRGATNEKLFF. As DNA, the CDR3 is TGTGCCAGCAGCTTGGCCAACAGGGGTGCAACTAATGAAAAACTGTTTTTT.

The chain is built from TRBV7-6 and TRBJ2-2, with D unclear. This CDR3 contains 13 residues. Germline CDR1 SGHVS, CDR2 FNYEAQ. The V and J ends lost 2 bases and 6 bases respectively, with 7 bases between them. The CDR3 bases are TGTGCCAGCAGCTTACCGACACCCGGGGAGCTGTTTTTT. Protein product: CASSLPTPGELFF.

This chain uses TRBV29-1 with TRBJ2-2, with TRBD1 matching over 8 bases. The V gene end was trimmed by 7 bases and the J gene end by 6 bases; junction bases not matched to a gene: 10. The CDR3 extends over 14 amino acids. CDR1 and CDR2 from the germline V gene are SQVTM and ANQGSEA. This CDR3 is CSAWTGKAAGELFF. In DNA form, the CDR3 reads TGCAGCGCCTGGACAGGGAAGGCGGCCGGGGAGCTGTTTTTT.

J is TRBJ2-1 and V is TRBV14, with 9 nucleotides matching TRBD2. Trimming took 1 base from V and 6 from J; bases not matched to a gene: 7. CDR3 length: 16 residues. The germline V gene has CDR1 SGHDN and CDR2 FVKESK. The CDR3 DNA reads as TGTGCCAGCAGCCAAGGGCGGGAGGGCCAAGGCAATGAGCAGTTCTTC. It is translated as CASSQGREGQGNEQFF.

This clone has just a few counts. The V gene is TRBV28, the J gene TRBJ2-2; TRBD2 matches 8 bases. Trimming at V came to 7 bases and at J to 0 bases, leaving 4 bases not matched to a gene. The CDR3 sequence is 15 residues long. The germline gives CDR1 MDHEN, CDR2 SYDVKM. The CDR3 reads CASTLTSANTGELFF. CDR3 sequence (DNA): TGTGCCAGCACCCTGACTAGCGCGAACACCGGGGAGCTGTTTTTT.

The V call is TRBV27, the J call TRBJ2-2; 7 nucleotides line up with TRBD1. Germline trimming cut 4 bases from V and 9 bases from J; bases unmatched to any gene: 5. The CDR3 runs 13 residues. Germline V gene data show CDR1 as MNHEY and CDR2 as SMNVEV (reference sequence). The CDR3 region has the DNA TGTGCCAGCAGTTCCGACAGGGAGTGGGAGCTGTTTTTT. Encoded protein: CASSSDREWELFF.

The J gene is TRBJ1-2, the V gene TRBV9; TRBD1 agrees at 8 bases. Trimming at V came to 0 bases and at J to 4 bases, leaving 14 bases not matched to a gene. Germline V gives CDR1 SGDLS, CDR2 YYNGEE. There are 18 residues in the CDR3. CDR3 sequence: CASSVDGTGGYPPYGYTF. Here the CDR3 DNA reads TGTGCCAGCAGCGTAGATGGAACAGGGGGTTATCCTCCCTATGGCTACACCTTC.

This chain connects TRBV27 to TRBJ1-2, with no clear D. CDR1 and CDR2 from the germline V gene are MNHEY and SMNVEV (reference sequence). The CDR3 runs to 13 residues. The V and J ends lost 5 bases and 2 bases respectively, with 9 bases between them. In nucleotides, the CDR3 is TGTGCCAGCAGTATGGAGAGGAACTATGGCTACACCTTC. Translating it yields CASSMERNYGYTF.

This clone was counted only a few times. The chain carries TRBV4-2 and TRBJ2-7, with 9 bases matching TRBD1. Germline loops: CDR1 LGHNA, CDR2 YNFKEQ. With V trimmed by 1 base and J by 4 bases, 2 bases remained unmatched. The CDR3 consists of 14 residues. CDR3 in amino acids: CASSQVGQGYEQYF. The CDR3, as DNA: TGTGCCAGCAGCCAAGTCGGACAGGGGTACGAGCAGTACTTC.

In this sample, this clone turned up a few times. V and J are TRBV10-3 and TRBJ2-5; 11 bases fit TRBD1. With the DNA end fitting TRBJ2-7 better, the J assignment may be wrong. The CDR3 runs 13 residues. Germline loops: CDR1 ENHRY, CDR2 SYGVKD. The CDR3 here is CAISGDRGDEQYF. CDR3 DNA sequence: TGTGCCATCAGTGGGGACAGGGGGGACGAGCAGTACTTC.

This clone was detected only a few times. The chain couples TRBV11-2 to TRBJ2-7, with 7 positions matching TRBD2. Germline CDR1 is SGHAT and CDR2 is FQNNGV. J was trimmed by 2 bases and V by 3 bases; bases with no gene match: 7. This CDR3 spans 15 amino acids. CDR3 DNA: TGTGCCAGCAGCTTTGGGAGCGGGGTTACCTACGAGCAGTACTTC. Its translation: CASSFGSGVTYEQYF.

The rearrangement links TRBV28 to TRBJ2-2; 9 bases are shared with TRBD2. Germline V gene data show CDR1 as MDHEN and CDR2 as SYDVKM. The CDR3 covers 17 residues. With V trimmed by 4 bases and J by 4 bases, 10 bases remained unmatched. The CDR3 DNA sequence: TGTGCCAGCAGTTCCCCGGGAGCGGGAGGTGCCACCGGGGAGCTGTTTTTT. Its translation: CASSSPGAGGATGELFF.

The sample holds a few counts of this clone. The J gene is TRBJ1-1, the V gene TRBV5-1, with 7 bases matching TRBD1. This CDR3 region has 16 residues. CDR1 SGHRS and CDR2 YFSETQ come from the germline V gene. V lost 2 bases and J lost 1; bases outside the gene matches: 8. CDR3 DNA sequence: TGCGCCAGCAGCTTCGGAGGGGGCCGAGGGAACACTGAAGCTTTCTTT. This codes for CASSFGGGRGNTEAFF.

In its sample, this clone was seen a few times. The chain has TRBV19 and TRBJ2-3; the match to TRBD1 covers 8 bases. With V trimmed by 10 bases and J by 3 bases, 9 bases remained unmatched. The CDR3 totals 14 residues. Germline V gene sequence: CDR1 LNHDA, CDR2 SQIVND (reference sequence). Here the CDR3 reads CATKSTGGTDTQYF. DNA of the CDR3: TGTGCCACCAAAAGTACAGGGGGGACAGATACGCAGTATTTT.

CDR3 DNA sequence: TGCGCCAGCAGCTTGGAGCTCACCTGCGAGCAGTACTTC. Encoded protein: CASSLELTCEQYF. The V and J genes are TRBV5-1 and TRBJ2-7; unclear D gene. This CDR3 spans 13 amino acids. Germline CDR1 and CDR2: SGHRS and YFSETQ. V lost 0 bases to trimming and J lost 6 bases, with 10 bases between them.

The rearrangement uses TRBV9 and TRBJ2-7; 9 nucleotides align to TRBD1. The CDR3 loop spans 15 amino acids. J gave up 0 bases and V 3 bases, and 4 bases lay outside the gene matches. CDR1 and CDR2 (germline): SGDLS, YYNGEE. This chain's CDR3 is CASSAGQGSSYEQYF. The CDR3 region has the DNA TGTGCCAGCAGCGCGGGACAGGGCTCCTCCTACGAGCAGTACTTC.

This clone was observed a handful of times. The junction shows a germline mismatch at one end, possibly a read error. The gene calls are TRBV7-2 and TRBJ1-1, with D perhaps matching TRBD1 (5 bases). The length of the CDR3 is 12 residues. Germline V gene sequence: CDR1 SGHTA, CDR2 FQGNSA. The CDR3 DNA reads TGTGCCAGCAGTTATACTAATGTGGGGACTCAATTT. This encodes CASSYTNVGTQF.

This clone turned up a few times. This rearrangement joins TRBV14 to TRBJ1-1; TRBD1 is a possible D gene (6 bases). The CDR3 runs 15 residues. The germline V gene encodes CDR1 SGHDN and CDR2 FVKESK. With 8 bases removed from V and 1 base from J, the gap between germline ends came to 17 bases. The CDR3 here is CASQDQGRRNTEAFF. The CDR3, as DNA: TGTGCCAGCCAAGACCAGGGGCGGCGGAACACTGAAGCTTTCTTT.

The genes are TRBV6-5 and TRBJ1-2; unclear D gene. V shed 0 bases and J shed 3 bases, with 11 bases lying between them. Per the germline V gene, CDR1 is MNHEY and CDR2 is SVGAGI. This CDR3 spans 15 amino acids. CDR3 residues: CASSYSSSAHYGYTF. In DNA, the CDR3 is TGTGCCAGCAGTTACTCGTCTTCAGCGCACTATGGCTACACCTTC.